Presented here are 6 T cell receptor beta chains from one specimen sequenced in a study of radiotherapy plus CTLA-4 blockade in lung cancer. Sequenced by immunoSEQ multiplex PCR; TCRdb stores in-frame clones only, minus some. The data contain some 92,000 clones, roughly 80% of them singletons. The sample in question was peripheral blood, obtained from a patient treated with radiotherapy plus ipilimumab. The receptors were sampled from a human donor with non-small cell lung cancer who had a partial response to radiotherapy plus ipilimumab.

The chain is built from TRBV4-1 and TRBJ1-5; D is undetermined. This CDR3 spans 14 amino acids. The ends were cut back, 0 bases at V and 9 bases at J, with 12 bases in the middle. Germline values: CDR1 MGHRA, CDR2 YSYEKL. In DNA, the CDR3 is TGCGCCAGCAGCCAAGAGGACTGGGGAAGGCCCCAGCATTTT. This translates into CASSQEDWGRPQHF.

The V and J genes are TRBV6-1 and TRBJ1-2, with 8 bases that match TRBD1. The CDR3 length is 14 residues. V lost 5 bases and J lost 4; bases outside the gene matches: 6. Germline loops: CDR1 MNHNS, CDR2 SASEGT. This CDR3 is CASSLTGGGYGYTF. CDR3 sequence (DNA): TGTGCCAGCAGTTTAACAGGGGGTGGCTATGGCTACACCTTC.

The chain uses TRBV11-2 and TRBJ2-7; D gene ambiguous. The CDR3 length is 11 residues. V lost 4 bases and J lost 6, with 7 bases in between. Germline V gives CDR1 SGHAT, CDR2 FQNNGV. Here the CDR3 DNA reads TGTGCCAGCAGCTCCCAACTCGAGCAGTACTTC. Amino acids: CASSSQLEQYF.

The genes are TRBV5-1 and TRBJ1-2; 12 bases line up with TRBD1. The CDR3 runs 15 residues. V lost 4 bases, J lost 7 bases, and 8 bases stayed unmatched. Germline CDR1 SGHRS, CDR2 YFSETQ. The CDR3 DNA sequence: TGCGCCAGCAGCCCGGAGGGACAGGGGGCTTCTGGCTACACCTTC. Protein: CASSPEGQGASGYTF.

This clone was recorded at least ten times. The gene calls are TRBV30 and TRBJ2-7; 7 bases align to TRBD1. Trimming at V came to 7 bases and at J to 3 bases, leaving 18 bases not matched to a gene. Per the germline V gene, CDR1 is GTSNPN and CDR2 is SVGIG (reference sequence). This CDR3 is 16 amino acids long. CDR3 protein: CAYRDSRLLVNYEQYF. The DNA of the CDR3 is TGTGCCTACCGGGACAGCCGATTACTAGTGAACTACGAGCAGTACTTC.

The rearrangement uses TRBV28 and TRBJ1-2; 9 bases are shared with TRBD1. Germline V gives CDR1 MDHEN, CDR2 SYDVKM. After removal of 3 bases from V and 4 bases from J, the junction contained 6 bases not matched to a gene. The CDR3 is made up of 15 amino acids. The CDR3 sequence: CASSLGTGRSYGYTF. In nucleotides, the CDR3 is TGTGCCAGCAGTTTGGGGACAGGGAGGAGCTATGGCTACACCTTC.